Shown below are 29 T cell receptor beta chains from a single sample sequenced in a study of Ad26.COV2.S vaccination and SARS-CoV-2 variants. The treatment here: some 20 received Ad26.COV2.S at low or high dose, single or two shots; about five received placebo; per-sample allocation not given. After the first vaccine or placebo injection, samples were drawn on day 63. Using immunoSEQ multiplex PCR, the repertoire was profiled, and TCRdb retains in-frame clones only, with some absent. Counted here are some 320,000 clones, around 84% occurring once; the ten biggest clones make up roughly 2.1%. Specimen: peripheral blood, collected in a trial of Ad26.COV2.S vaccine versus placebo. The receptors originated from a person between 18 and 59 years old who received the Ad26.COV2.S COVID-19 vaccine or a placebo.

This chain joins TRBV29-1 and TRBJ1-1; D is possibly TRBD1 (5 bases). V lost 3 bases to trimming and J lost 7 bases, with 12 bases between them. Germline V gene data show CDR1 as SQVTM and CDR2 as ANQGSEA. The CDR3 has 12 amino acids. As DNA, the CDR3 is TGCAGCGTTGACCGGGGGTATGGTGAAGCTTTCTTT. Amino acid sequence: CSVDRGYGEAFF.

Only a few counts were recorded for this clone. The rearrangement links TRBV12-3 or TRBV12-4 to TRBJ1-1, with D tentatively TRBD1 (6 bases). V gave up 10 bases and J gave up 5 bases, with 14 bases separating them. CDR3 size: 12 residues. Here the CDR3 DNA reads TGTGCCACACACAGGGTGGGAACTGAAGCTTTCTTT. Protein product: CATHRVGTEAFF.

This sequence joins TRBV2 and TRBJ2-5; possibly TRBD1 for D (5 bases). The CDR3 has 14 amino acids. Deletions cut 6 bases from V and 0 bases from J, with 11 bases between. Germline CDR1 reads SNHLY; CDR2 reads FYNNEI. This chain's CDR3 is CASRPQAYQETQYF. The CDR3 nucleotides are TGTGCCAGCAGACCACAGGCCTACCAAGAGACCCAGTACTTC. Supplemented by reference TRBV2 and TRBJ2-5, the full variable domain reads EPEVTQTPSHQVTQMGQEVILRCVPISNHLYFYWYRQILGQKVEFLVSFYNNEISEKSEIFDDQFSVERPDGSNFTLKIRSTKLEDSAMYFCASRPQAYQETQYFGPGTRLLVL.

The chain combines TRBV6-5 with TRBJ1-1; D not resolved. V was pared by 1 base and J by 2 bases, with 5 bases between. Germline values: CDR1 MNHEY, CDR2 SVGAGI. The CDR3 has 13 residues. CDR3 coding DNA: TGTGCCAGCAGTTACTTGGCCAACACTGAAGCTTTCTTT. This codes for CASSYLANTEAFF.

CDR3 protein: CASSPDRVTPHKNIQYF. In nucleotides, the CDR3 is TGTGCCAGCTCACCAGACAGGGTGACCCCACACAAAAACATTCAGTACTTC. The J gene is TRBJ2-4, the V gene TRBV18; 7 bases line up with TRBD1. CDR1 and CDR2 (germline): KGHSH, LQKENI. V was pared by 2 bases and J by 3 bases, with 10 bases of the junction left unmatched. CDR3 length equals 17 residues. Combining the CDR3 with reference TRBV18 and TRBJ2-4 gives the whole variable domain NAGVMQNPRHLVRRRGQEARLRCSPMKGHSHVYWYRQLPEEGLKFMVYLQKENIIDESGMPKERFSAEFPKEGPSILRIQQVVRGDSAAYFCASSPDRVTPHKNIQYFGAGTRLSVL.

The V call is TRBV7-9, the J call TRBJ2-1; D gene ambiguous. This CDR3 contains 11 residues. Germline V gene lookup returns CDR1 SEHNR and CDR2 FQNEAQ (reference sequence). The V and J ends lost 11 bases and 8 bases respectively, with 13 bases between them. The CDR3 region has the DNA TGTGCCTTAGGCGGAGCCCATGAGCAGTTCTTC. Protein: CALGGAHEQFF.

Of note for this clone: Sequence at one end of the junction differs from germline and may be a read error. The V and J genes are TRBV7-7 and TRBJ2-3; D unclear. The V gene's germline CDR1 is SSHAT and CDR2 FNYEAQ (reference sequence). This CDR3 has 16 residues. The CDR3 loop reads CASSLHDPSLTDTQYF. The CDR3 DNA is TGTGCTAGCAGCTTACACGATCCCTCTCTCACAGATACGCAGTATTTT.

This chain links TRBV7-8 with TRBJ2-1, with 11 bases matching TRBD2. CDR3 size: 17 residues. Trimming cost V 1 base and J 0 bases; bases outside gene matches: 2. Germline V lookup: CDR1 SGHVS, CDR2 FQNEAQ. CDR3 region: CASSLGLAGSSYNEQFF. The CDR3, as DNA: TGTGCCAGCAGCTTAGGACTAGCGGGGAGCTCCTACAATGAGCAGTTCTTC.

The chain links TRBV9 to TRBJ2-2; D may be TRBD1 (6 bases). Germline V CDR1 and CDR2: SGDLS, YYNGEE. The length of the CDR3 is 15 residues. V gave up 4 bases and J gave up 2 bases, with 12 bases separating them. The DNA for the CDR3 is TGTGCCAGCAGCACAATGACAGGAAACACCGGGGAGCTGTTTTTT. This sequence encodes CASSTMTGNTGELFF.

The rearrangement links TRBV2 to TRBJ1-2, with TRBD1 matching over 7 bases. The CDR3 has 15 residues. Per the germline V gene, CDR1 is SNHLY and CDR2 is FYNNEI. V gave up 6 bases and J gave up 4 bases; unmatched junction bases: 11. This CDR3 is CASSLGQGDSYGYTF. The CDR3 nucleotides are TGTGCCAGCAGCCTGGGTCAGGGGGATAGCTATGGCTACACCTTC.

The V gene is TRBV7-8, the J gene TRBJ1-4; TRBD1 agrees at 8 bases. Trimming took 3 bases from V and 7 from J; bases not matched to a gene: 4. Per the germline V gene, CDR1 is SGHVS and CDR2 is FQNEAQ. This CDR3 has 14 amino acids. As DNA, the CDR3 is TGTGCCAGCAGCTTCGAGACAGGGGTTGAAAAACTGTTTTTT. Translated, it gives CASSFETGVEKLFF. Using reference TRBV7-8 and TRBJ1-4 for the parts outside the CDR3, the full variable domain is GAGVSQSPRYKVAKRGQDVALRCDPISGHVSLFWYQQALGQGPEFLTYFQNEAQLDKSGLPSDRFFAERPEGSVSTLKIQRTQQEDSAVYLCASSFETGVEKLFFGSGTQLSVL.

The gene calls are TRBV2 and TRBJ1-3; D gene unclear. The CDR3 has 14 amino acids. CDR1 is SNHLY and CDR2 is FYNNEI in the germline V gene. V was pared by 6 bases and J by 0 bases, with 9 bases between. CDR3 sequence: CASRRANSGNTIYF. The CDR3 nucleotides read TGTGCCAGCAGGCGCGCAAACTCTGGAAACACCATATATTTT. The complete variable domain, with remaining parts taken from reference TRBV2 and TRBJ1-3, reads EPEVTQTPSHQVTQMGQEVILRCVPISNHLYFYWYRQILGQKVEFLVSFYNNEISEKSEIFDDQFSVERPDGSNFTLKIRSTKLEDSAMYFCASRRANSGNTIYFGEGSWLTVV.

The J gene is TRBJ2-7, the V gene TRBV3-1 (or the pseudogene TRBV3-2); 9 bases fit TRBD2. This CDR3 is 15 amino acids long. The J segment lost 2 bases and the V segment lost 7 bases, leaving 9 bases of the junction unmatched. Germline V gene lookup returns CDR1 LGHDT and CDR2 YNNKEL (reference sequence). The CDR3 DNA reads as TGTGCCAGCACCGATAGCGGGGGAAGGACCTACGAGCAGTACTTC. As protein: CASTDSGGRTYEQYF.

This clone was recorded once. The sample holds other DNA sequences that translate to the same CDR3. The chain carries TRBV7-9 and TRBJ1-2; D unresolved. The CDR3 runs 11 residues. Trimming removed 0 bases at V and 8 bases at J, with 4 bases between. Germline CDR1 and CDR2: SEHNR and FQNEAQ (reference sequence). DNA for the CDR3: TGTGCCAGCAGCTTAGCGGGGGGCTACACCTTC. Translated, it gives CASSLAGGYTF.

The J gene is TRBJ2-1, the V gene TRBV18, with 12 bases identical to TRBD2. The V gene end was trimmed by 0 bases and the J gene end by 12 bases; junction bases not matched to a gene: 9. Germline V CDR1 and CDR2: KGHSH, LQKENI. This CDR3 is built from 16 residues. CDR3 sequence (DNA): TGTGCCAGCTCACCACCGTTCCTAGCGGGGGGGCGCGGGCAGTTCTTC. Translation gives CASSPPFLAGGRGQFF.

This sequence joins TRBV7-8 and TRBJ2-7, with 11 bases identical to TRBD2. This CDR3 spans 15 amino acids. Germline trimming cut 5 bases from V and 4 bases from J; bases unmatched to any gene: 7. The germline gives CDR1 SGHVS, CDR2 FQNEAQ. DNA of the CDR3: TGTGCCAGCAGCATCCTGACTAGCGGGATTTACGAGCAGTACTTC. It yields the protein CASSILTSGIYEQYF.

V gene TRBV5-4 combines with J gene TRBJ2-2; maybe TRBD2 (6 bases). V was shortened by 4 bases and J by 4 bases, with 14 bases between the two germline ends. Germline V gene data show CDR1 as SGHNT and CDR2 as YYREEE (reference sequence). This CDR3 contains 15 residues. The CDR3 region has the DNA TGTGCCAGCAGCCCGGGACTCTTGGGCACCGGGGAGCTGTTTTTT. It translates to CASSPGLLGTGELFF.

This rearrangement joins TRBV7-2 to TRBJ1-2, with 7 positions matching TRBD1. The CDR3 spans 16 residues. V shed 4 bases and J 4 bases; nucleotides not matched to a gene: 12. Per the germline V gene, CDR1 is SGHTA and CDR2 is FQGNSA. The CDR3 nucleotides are TGTGCCAGCAGCTCTCCTGACAGGGTTTATATCTATGGCTACACCTTC. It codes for CASSSPDRVYIYGYTF.

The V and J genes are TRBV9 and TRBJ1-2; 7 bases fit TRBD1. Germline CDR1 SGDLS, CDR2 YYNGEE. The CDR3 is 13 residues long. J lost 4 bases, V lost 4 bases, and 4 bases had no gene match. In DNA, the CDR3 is TGTGCCAGCAGCCCGAGGACAGGCTATGGCTACACCTTC. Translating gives CASSPRTGYGYTF.

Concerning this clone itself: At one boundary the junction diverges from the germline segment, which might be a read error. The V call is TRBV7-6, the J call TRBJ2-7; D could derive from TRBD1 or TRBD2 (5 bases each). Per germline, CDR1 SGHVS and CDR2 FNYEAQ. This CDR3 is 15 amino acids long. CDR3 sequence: CVSSFLTAGTAEQYF. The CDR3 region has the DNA TGTGTCAGCAGCTTTTTAACAGCAGGGACCGCCGAGCAGTACTTC.

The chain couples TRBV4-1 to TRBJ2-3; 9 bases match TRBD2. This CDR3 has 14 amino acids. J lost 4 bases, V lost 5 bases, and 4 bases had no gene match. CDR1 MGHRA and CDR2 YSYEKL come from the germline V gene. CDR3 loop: CASSLAGGADTQYF. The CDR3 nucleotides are TGCGCCAGCAGCTTGGCGGGGGGGGCAGATACGCAGTATTTT.

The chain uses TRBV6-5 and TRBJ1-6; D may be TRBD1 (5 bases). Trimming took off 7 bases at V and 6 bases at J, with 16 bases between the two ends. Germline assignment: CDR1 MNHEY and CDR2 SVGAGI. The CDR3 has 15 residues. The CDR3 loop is CASTFTGTLNSPLHF. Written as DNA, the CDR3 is TGTGCCAGCACTTTTACCGGGACCCTTAATTCACCCCTCCACTTT.

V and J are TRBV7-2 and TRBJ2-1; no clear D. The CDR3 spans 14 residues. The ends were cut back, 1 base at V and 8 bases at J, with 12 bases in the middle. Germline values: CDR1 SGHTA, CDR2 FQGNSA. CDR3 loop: CASSLGIGMDEQFF. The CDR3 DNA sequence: TGTGCCAGCAGCTTAGGGATAGGTATGGATGAGCAGTTCTTC.

This CDR3 reads CAWSLDRAGFGGYTF. DNA for the CDR3: TGTGCCTGGAGCCTGGACAGGGCCGGGTTCGGGGGCTACACCTTC. V usage is TRBV30 and J usage is TRBJ1-2; 8 positions match TRBD1. The germline V gene encodes CDR1 GTSNPN and CDR2 SVGIG (reference sequence). V lost 3 bases and J lost 8; bases outside the gene matches: 14. The CDR3 spans 15 residues. The variable domain in full, with the rest retrieved from reference TRBV30 and TRBJ1-2, is SQTIHQWPATLVQPVGSPLSLECTVEGTSNPNLYWYRQAAGRGLQLLFYSVGIGQISSEVPQNLSASRPQDRQFILSSKKLLLSDSGFYLCAWSLDRAGFGGYTFGSGTRLTVV.

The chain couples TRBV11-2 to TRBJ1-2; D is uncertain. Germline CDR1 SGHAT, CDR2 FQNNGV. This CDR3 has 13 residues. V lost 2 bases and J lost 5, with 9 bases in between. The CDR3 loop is CASSLNIEYGYTF. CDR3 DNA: TGTGCCAGCAGCTTAAACATCGAATATGGCTACACCTTC.

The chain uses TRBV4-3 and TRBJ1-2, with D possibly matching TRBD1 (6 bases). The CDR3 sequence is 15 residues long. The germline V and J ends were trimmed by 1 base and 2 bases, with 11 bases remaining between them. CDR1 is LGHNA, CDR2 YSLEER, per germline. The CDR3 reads CASSQAGTPNYGYTF. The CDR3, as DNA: TGCGCCAGCAGCCAAGCCGGGACACCAAACTATGGCTACACCTTC.

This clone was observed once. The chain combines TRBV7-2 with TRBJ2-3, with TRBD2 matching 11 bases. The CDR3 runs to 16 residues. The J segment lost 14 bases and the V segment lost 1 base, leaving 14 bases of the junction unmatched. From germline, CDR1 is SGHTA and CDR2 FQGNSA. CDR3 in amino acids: CASSLDLAGGRLWGYF. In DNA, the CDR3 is TGTGCCAGCAGCTTAGATCTAGCGGGGGGTCGCCTCTGGGGGTATTTT.

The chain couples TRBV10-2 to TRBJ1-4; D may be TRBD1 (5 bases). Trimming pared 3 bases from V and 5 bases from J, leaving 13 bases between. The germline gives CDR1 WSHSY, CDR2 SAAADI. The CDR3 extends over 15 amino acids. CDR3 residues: CASSELSRANEKLFF. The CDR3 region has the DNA TGCGCCAGCAGTGAATTGTCCAGGGCGAATGAAAAACTGTTTTTT.

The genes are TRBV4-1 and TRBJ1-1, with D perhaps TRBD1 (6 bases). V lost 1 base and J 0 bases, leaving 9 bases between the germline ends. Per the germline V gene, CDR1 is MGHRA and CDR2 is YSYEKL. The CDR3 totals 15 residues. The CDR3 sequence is CASSQVGAMNTEAFF. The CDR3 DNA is TGCGCCAGCAGCCAAGTGGGGGCCATGAACACTGAAGCTTTCTTT.